The T cell receptor (beta chain) described here comes from a study of T cell responses to AZD1222 COVID-19 vaccine. This table comes from immunoSEQ multiplex PCR, and its TCRdb copy is limited to in-frame clones, with some not included. Of more than 85,000 clones listed, 75% to 90% were seen once; the top ten hold more than 40%. The CDR3 has 13 amino acids. V lost 3 bases to trimming and J lost 4 bases, with 9 bases between them. Germline V lookup: CDR1 SGHTA, CDR2 FQGNSA. Sequencing was performed on peripheral blood, taken 28 days after the second AZD1222 dose. The chain joins TRBV7-2 to TRBJ1-2; tentative D call: TRBD1 (6 bases). The origin of this receptor is an adult who received the AZD1222 COVID-19 vaccine. The CDR3 is CASSLDSLYGYTF. DNA of the CDR3: TGTGCCAGCAGCTTGGACAGCCTCTATGGCTACACCTTC. The entire variable domain, with the rest obtained from reference TRBV7-2 and TRBJ1-2, is as follows: GAGVSQSPSNKVTEKGKDVELRCDPISGHTALYWYRQSLGQGLEFLIYFQGNSAPDKSGLPSDRFSAERTGGSVSTLTIQRTQQEDSAVYLCASSLDSLYGYTFGSGTRLTVV.